This T cell receptor (beta chain) was sequenced for a study of blood T cell repertoires in COVID-19. Germline values: CDR1 MGHDK, CDR2 SYGVNS. The junction had 4 bases not matched to a gene; V was cut back by 7 bases and J by 5 bases. There are 13 residues in the CDR3. The data were produced by immunoSEQ multiplex PCR, yet TCRdb's version contains in-frame clones alone and is incomplete. The table lists about 190,000 clones, around 83% of them singletons. The receptor comes from a woman aged 25 to 39 who had been exposed to COVID-19. Input material: PBMCs or T cells enriched from blood (not recorded which). This chain uses TRBV25-1 with TRBJ2-3; 9 bases align to TRBD1. CDR3 residues: CASTPDRGDTQYF. In DNA form, the CDR3 reads TGTGCCAGCACCCCGGACAGGGGAGATACGCAGTATTTT.